These 31 T cell receptor beta chains came from one sample sequenced in a study of blood T cell repertoires in COVID-19 (dated by TCRdb to about 2020). The library was obtained by the immunoSEQ multiplex PCR assay. Imported from immuneACCESS, the table was reduced by TCRdb to in-frame sequences with V and J called. These copies leave out some clones; in studies compared against another copy, an unresolved V gene accounts for under half, and the cause of the remainder is not known. The sample table contains under 90,000 clones; only one count was recorded for roughly four fifths of them. The ten largest clonotypes hold around 43% of the sample. The sequenced sample was peripheral blood. The receptors derive from a man at least 80 years old with acute or convalescent COVID-19.

The J gene is TRBJ1-6, the V gene TRBV12-5; 7 bases match TRBD1. This CDR3 has 17 amino acids. CDR1 is LGHNT, CDR2 FRNRAP, per germline. V gave up 4 bases and J gave up 2 bases; unmatched junction bases: 8. The CDR3 coding sequence is TGTGCTAGTGGTTCCTTGACAGGGATTCCCTATAATTCACCCCTCCACTTT. Translated, it gives CASGSLTGIPYNSPLHF.

The genes are TRBV14 and TRBJ2-2; TRBD2 aligns across 9 bases. Germline trimming cut 4 bases from V and 7 bases from J; bases unmatched to any gene: 4. The CDR3 contains 14 residues. Germline V gives CDR1 SGHDN, CDR2 FVKESK. CDR3 in amino acids: CASSPRTSDGELFF. CDR3 coding DNA: TGTGCCAGCAGCCCGAGGACTAGCGACGGGGAGCTGTTTTTT.

J is TRBJ2-1 and V is TRBV7-2; tentative D call: TRBD2 (5 bases). The CDR3 has 16 amino acids. Germline values: CDR1 SGHTA, CDR2 FQGNSA. V lost 5 bases and J lost 6, with 20 bases in between. CDR3 in DNA: TGTGCCAGCAGCACCCAGGCCGGAATAGGGAGCAATGAGCAGTTCTTC. This sequence encodes CASSTQAGIGSNEQFF.

This clone was observed once. The chain has TRBV28 and TRBJ2-7; 8 bases are shared with TRBD1. There are 13 residues in the CDR3. With V trimmed by 7 bases and J by 3 bases, 5 bases remained unmatched. Germline-derived CDR1 and CDR2 are MDHEN and SYDVKM. Here the CDR3 reads CASNTGQGYEQYF. The CDR3 DNA reads as TGTGCCAGCAATACCGGACAGGGCTACGAGCAGTACTTC.

J is TRBJ2-5 and V is TRBV6-6; 12 bases match TRBD2. Germline-derived CDR1 and CDR2 are MNHNY and SVGAGI (reference sequence). The CDR3 totals 14 residues. The trim removed 7 bases at V and 5 bases at J, leaving 5 bases unmatched. This CDR3 reads CASKPSGGAETQYF. CDR3 coding DNA: TGTGCCAGCAAGCCTAGCGGGGGGGCGGAGACCCAGTACTTC.

This chain joins TRBV11-2 and TRBJ1-3, with 8 bases aligning to TRBD1. The CDR3 spans 16 residues. Germline-derived CDR1 and CDR2 are SGHAT and FQNNGV. The V and J ends lost 5 bases and 4 bases, in that order; junction bases with no gene match: 10. As DNA, the CDR3 is TGTGCCAGCAGCCCTGGACAGGGTCCTTCCGGAAACACCATATATTTT. Translated, it gives CASSPGQGPSGNTIYF.

The V call is TRBV6-6, the J call TRBJ1-1; D is undetermined. The germline gives CDR1 MNHNY, CDR2 SVGAGI (reference sequence). The ends were cut back, 7 bases at V and 3 bases at J, with 12 bases in the middle. The CDR3 has 13 residues. This CDR3 is CASKREAYTEAFF. CDR3 nucleotides: TGTGCCAGCAAGAGGGAAGCGTACACTGAAGCTTTCTTT.

The chain employs TRBV6-5 and TRBJ2-7; D may be TRBD2 (6 bases). CDR3 length: 15 amino acids. Germline V CDR1 and CDR2: MNHEY, SVGAGI. V lost 6 bases to trimming and J lost 4 bases, with 19 bases between them. CDR3 loop: CASSRGLLGGYEQYF. DNA for the CDR3: TGTGCCAGCAGCCGTGGACTACTCGGCGGGTACGAGCAGTACTTC.

The table lists this clone with a few counts. The chain has TRBV27 and TRBJ2-3; 9 bases are a match to TRBD1. V trimming: 4 bases; J trimming: 5 bases; junction bases outside the gene matches: 13. This CDR3 comprises 17 residues. Looked up from germline, CDR1 is MNHEY and CDR2 is SMNVEV (reference sequence). The CDR3 reads CASSSLDRGISRDTQYF. The DNA of the CDR3 is TGTGCCAGCAGTTCCCTCGACAGGGGGATCAGTAGAGATACGCAGTATTTT.

The chain recombines TRBV15 with TRBJ2-7; 10 bases fit TRBD1. Unmatched junction bases numbered 8, after V lost 0 bases and J lost 12 bases. Germline V gene data show CDR1 as LNHNV and CDR2 as YYDKDF (reference sequence). The CDR3 is 14 amino acids. The CDR3 region is CATSRDPGQGKRYF. CDR3 nucleotides: TGTGCCACCAGCAGAGATCCGGGACAGGGGAAAAGGTACTTC.

V gene TRBV28 combines with J gene TRBJ2-2; D uncertain. Germline assignment: CDR1 MDHEN and CDR2 SYDVKM. Deletions cut 6 bases from V and 2 bases from J, with 7 bases between. The CDR3 has 13 amino acids. The CDR3 here is CASREINTGELFF. In DNA form, the CDR3 reads TGTGCCAGCAGGGAGATTAACACCGGGGAGCTGTTTTTT.

The chain joins TRBV7-8 to TRBJ1-1, with D maybe TRBD1 (5 bases). With 2 bases removed from V and 7 bases from J, the gap between germline ends came to 11 bases. Germline values: CDR1 SGHVS, CDR2 FQNEAQ. This CDR3 comprises 13 residues. The CDR3 loop is CASSLIPTGEAFF. The CDR3 DNA is TGTGCCAGCAGCTTAATCCCAACAGGTGAAGCTTTCTTT.

The chain uses TRBV19 and TRBJ1-3, with TRBD1 matching over 8 bases. The germline CDR1 and CDR2 sequences are LNHDA and SQIVND (reference sequence). This CDR3 has 17 residues. Trimming at V came to 3 bases and at J to 1 base, leaving 8 bases not matched to a gene. In DNA form, the CDR3 reads TGTGCCAGTAGTATTGGACAGGGAAGGCGTTCTGGAAACACCATATATTTT. Translated: CASSIGQGRRSGNTIYF.

This rearrangement joins TRBV28 to TRBJ1-1, with D possibly being TRBD1 (5 bases). Trimming removed 7 bases at V and 3 bases at J, with 18 bases between. The CDR3 runs 15 residues. CDR1 MDHEN and CDR2 SYDVKM come from the germline V gene. The CDR3 loop reads CASTQGGLSDTEAFF. DNA for the CDR3: TGTGCCAGCACTCAGGGTGGGCTTTCGGACACTGAAGCTTTCTTT.

CDR3 region: CASSSGLAGAPPYEQYF. The CDR3 nucleotides are TGTGCCAGCAGCTCAGGACTAGCGGGGGCCCCTCCCTACGAGCAGTACTTC. The chain links TRBV9 to TRBJ2-7, with 13 bases identical to TRBD2. The CDR3 runs 17 residues. CDR1 SGDLS and CDR2 YYNGEE come from the germline V gene. V trimming: 4 bases; J trimming: 2 bases; junction bases outside the gene matches: 9.

The rearrangement links TRBV2 to TRBJ1-3; D perhaps matches TRBD1 (5 bases). CDR3 length: 15 residues. Looked up from germline, CDR1 is SNHLY and CDR2 is FYNNEI. Trimming removed 6 bases from V and 1 base from J, with 13 bases in between. The DNA of the CDR3 is TGTGCCAGCAGCCCGATGGGGACTTCTGGAAACACCATATATTTT. It codes for CASSPMGTSGNTIYF.

The chain joins TRBV18 to TRBJ2-2; 12 bases are a match to TRBD2. Trimming at V came to 4 bases and at J to 0 bases, leaving 9 bases not matched to a gene. The CDR3 extends over 19 amino acids. Germline V lookup: CDR1 KGHSH, CDR2 LQKENI. CDR3: CASSRPGLAGSANTGELFF. The CDR3 region has the DNA TGTGCCAGCTCACGTCCGGGACTAGCGGGTTCCGCGAACACCGGGGAGCTGTTTTTT.

The chain recombines TRBV7-3 with TRBJ2-7; 10 bases map to TRBD1. The germline V gene has CDR1 SGHTA and CDR2 FQGTGA. This CDR3 has 15 residues. After removal of 2 bases from V and 5 bases from J, the junction contained 6 bases not matched to a gene. CDR3: CASSLYGTGEHEQYF. The DNA for the CDR3 is TGTGCCAGCAGCTTATACGGGACAGGGGAACACGAGCAGTACTTC.

This chain connects TRBV9 to TRBJ2-7, with 9 bases identical to TRBD1. Germline loops: CDR1 SGDLS, CDR2 YYNGEE. Losses at the gene ends were 5 bases for V and 5 bases for J; bases not matched to a gene: 14. The CDR3 runs 16 residues. The CDR3 is CASSPYAGQGKDEQYF. The CDR3 DNA reads as TGTGCCAGCAGTCCGTATGCGGGACAGGGTAAGGACGAGCAGTACTTC. Full variable domain (rest looked up from reference TRBV9 and TRBJ2-7): DSGVTQTPKHLITATGQRVTLRCSPRSGDLSVYWYQQSLDQGLQFLIQYYNGEERAKGNILERFSAQQFPDLHSELNLSSLELGDSALYFCASSPYAGQGKDEQYFGPGTRLTVT.

The CDR3 sequence: CASSPYDRSLAHGYTF. For the CDR3, the DNA is TGTGCCAGCAGCCCGTACGACCGGAGCCTGGCGCACGGCTACACCTTC. The chain carries TRBV3-1 (or the pseudogene TRBV3-2) and TRBJ1-2; D uncertain. V was trimmed by 4 bases and J by 8 bases, leaving 23 bases between them. CDR3 length: 16 amino acids. Germline CDR1 reads LGHDT; CDR2 reads YNNKEL (reference sequence).

The J gene is TRBJ2-5, the V gene TRBV28; a weak D match, TRBD2 (7 bases). In germline, CDR1 is MDHEN, CDR2 SYDVKM. Trimming stripped 3 bases from V and 4 bases from J, with 12 bases between. The CDR3 runs to 14 residues. The CDR3 region is CASSLGGRGETQYF. The CDR3 DNA sequence: TGTGCCAGCAGTTTGGGGGGGCGTGGAGAGACCCAGTACTTC.

This clone is a singleton in its sample. The chain has TRBV4-1 and TRBJ2-5, with TRBD1 identical over 8 bases. The CDR3 sequence is 13 residues long. Trimming at V came to 5 bases and at J to 5 bases, leaving 4 bases not matched to a gene. Germline CDR1 MGHRA, CDR2 YSYEKL. CDR3 sequence: CASSSGGRETQYF. CDR3 bases: TGCGCCAGCAGCTCAGGGGGCCGGGAGACCCAGTACTTC.

This chain links TRBV5-1 with TRBJ2-3; D is ambiguous. Germline CDR1 is SGHRS and CDR2 is YFSETQ. This CDR3 contains 13 residues. V lost 1 base and J 1 base, leaving 4 bases between the germline ends. The DNA for the CDR3 is TGCGCCAGCAGCTTGAAGCGCACAGATACGCAGTATTTT. Translated, it gives CASSLKRTDTQYF.

V is TRBV19 and J is TRBJ2-7; tentatively, D is TRBD1 (7 bases). V was clipped by 10 bases and J by 0 bases, with 16 bases between them. This CDR3 is built from 14 residues. Germline V CDR1 and CDR2: LNHDA, SQIVND (reference sequence). The CDR3 sequence: CATGEDRSSYEQYF. The CDR3 coding sequence is TGTGCCACCGGGGAGGACAGGAGCTCCTACGAGCAGTACTTC.

This chain links TRBV21-1 with TRBJ1-1; the D call in the table, TRBD1, was not verified against the DNA. TRBV21-1 is marked as a pseudogene. The CDR3 runs to 13 residues. The chain's CDR3 is CASSGWQNTEAFF. The DNA of the CDR3 is TGTGCCAGCAGCGGTTGGCAGAACACTGAAGCTTTCTTT.

This chain connects TRBV27 to TRBJ1-5; TRBD1 might be the D (6 bases). Per germline, CDR1 MNHEY and CDR2 SMNVEV (reference sequence). The CDR3 runs to 14 residues. V was shortened by 5 bases and J by 7 bases, with 15 bases between the two germline ends. The CDR3 spells CASSQNRAGQPQHF. The CDR3 nucleotides are TGTGCCAGCAGTCAAAACAGGGCTGGCCAGCCCCAGCATTTT.

The chain uses TRBV11-2 and TRBJ1-5, with D possibly TRBD1 on 6 matching bases. Germline CDR1 is SGHAT and CDR2 is FQNNGV. The V end was cut by 5 bases, the J end by 4 bases, with 9 bases between. The CDR3 covers 13 residues. Here the CDR3 DNA reads TGTGCCAGCAGCAGCGGACAGAATCAGCCCCAGCATTTT. Residues: CASSSGQNQPQHF.

The chain combines TRBV6-5 with TRBJ2-3, with D perhaps TRBD1 (5 bases). Germline V lookup: CDR1 MNHEY, CDR2 SVGAGI. This CDR3 spans 14 amino acids. Between the trimmed V and J ends, which lost 5 bases and 4 bases, there was a span of 13 bases. CDR3 DNA: TGTGCCAGCAGTCCCTTTCAGGGATCAGATACGCAGTATTTT. Translated: CASSPFQGSDTQYF.

This clone was counted a few times. The J gene is TRBJ1-2, the V gene TRBV27; D gene uncertain. The CDR3 covers 14 residues. The germline gives CDR1 MNHEY, CDR2 SMNVEV (reference sequence). V dropped 6 bases and J dropped 6 bases, with 17 bases sitting between them. CDR3 sequence (DNA): TGTGCCAGCAGCGGGTCCGGAAACACCAATGGCTACACCTTC. Encoded protein: CASSGSGNTNGYTF.

The genes are TRBV5-6 and TRBJ1-1; D unclear. This CDR3 comprises 13 residues. Germline V gene lookup returns CDR1 SGHDT and CDR2 YYEEEE. With 3 bases removed from V and 1 base from J, the gap between germline ends came to 7 bases. CDR3 region: CASSSDTNTEAFF. In DNA, the CDR3 is TGTGCCAGCAGCTCAGACACGAACACTGAAGCTTTCTTT.

This chain joins TRBV28 and TRBJ2-7, with 10 positions matching TRBD2. Trimming took 6 bases from V and 2 from J; bases not matched to a gene: 10. Germline CDR1 MDHEN, CDR2 SYDVKM. This CDR3 is 16 amino acids long. The CDR3, as DNA: TGTGCCAGCAGCCGTACCGGGACTAGCGAAGCCTACGAGCAGTACTTC. It translates to CASSRTGTSEAYEQYF.